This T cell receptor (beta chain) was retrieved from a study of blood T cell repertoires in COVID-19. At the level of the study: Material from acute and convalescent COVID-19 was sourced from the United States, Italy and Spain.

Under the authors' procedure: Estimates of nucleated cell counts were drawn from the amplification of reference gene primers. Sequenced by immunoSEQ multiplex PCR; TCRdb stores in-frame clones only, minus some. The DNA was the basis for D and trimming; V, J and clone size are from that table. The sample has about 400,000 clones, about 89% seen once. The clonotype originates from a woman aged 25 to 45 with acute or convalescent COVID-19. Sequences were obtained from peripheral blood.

In DNA, the CDR3 is TGTGCCAGCAGTTTCGACAGCGCTGAAGCTTTCTTT. Its protein is CASSFDSAEAFF. The genes are TRBV12-3 or TRBV12-4 and TRBJ1-1; TRBD1 is a possible D gene (5 bases). Trimming removed 3 bases at V and 6 bases at J, with 8 bases between. This CDR3 comprises 12 residues.